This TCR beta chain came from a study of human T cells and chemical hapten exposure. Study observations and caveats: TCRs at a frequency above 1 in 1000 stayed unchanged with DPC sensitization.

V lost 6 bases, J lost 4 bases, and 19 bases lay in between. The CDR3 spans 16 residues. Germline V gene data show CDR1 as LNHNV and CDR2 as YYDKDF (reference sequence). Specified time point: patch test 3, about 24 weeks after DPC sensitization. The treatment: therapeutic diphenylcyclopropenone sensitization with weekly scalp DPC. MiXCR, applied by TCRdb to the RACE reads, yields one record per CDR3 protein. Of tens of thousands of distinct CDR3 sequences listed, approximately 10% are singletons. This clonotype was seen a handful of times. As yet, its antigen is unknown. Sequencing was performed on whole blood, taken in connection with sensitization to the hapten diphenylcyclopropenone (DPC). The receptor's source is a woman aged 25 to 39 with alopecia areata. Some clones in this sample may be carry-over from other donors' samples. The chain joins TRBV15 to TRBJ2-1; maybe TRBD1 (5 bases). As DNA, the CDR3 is TGTGCCACCAGTACTCCTCTCGCAGGGTCTTACAATGAGCAGTTCTTC. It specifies CATSTPLAGSYNEQFF.